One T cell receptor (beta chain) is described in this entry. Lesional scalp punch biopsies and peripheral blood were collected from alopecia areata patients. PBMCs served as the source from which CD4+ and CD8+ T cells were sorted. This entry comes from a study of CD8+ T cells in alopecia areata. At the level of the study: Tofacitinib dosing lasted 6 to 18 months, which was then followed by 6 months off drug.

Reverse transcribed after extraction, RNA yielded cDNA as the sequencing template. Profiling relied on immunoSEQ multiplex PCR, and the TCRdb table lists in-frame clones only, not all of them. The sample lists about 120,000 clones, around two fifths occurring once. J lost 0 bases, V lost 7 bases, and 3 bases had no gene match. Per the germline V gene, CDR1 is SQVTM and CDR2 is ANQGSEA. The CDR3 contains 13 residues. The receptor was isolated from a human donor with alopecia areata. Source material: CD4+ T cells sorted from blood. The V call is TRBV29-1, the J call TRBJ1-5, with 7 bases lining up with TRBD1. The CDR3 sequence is CSAAGGSNQPQHF. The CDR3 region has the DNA TGCAGCGCCGCAGGGGGTAGCAATCAGCCCCAGCATTTT.